The present TCR beta chain was sequenced within a study of blood T cells in healthy people across ages. The CDR3 length is 13 residues. Germline V gene data show CDR1 as SGHDN and CDR2 as FVKESK. This clonotype was observed a handful of times. The use of a sample-barcoded 5' primer and a J-beta primer mix characterized a second PCR of roughly 7 to 11 cycles. TCRdb reanalysed the 5' RACE reads using MiXCR and keeps one entry per CDR3 protein. This sample has approximately 760,000 distinct CDR3 sequences, with around a quarter found just once. The study recruited healthy Caucasian donors from Russia who were aged about 6 to 90. This same sample was also part of a study on T cells of mothers and their children. That paper notes: No T cell clones of persistent microchimeric origin were detected.

The sample consisted of blood. The rearrangement joins TRBV14 to TRBJ2-5, with 8 nucleotides matching TRBD2. The J call may be incorrect, as the DNA end agrees better with TRBJ2-1. The sequence derives from a boy between 10 and 17 years old in good health. This chain's CDR3 is CASKGLGYVEQFF. In DNA, the CDR3 is TGTGCCAGCAAGGGACTAGGGTATGTTGAGCAGTTCTTC.